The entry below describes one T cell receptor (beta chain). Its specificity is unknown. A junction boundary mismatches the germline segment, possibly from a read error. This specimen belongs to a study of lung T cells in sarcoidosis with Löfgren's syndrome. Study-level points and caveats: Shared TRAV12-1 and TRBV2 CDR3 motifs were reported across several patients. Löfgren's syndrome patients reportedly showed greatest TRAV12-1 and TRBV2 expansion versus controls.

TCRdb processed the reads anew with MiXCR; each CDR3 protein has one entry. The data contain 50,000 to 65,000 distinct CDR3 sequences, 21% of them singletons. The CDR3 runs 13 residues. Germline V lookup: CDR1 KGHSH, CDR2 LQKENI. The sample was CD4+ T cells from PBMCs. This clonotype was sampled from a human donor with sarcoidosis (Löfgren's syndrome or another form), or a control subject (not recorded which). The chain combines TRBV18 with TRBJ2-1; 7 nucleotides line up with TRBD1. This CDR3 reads CASSPQGNDEQFF. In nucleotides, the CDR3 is TGTGCCAGCTCCCCACAGGGGAACGATGAGCAGTTCTTC.